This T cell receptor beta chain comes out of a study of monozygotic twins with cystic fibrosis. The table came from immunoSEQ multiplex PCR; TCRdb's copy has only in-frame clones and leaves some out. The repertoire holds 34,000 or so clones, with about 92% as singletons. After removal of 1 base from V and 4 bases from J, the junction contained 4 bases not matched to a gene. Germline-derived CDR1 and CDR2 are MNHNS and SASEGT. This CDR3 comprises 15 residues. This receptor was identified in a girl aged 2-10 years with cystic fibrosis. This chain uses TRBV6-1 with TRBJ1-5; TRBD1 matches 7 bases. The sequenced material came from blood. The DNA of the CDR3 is TGTGCCAGCAGTGAAGGGGGACAGCAAAATCAGCCCCAGCATTTT. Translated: CASSEGGQQNQPQHF.